These 14 T cell receptor beta chains were sequenced from one sample in a study of post-analysis software for immune sequencing data. Study-level points and caveats: Patients showed TRBV5-6, TRBV5-1 and TRBV20-1 among five TRBV segments more frequent than in controls.

These receptors lack a known antigen. Included in the TCR beta cDNA libraries were unique molecular identifiers. MiXCR, run by TCRdb on the PCR reads, gives a single entry per CDR3 protein. This table holds some 800,000 distinct CDR3 sequences, around 46% found once. The sample was blood. The source is a girl aged 10 to 17 with multiple sclerosis.

This clonotype occurred a few times. V and J are TRBV20-1 and TRBJ2-7; the D gene is possibly TRBD2 (6 bases). CDR3 length equals 12 residues. Trimming took 6 bases from V and 6 from J, leaving 15 bases between them. Germline CDR1 is DFQATT and CDR2 is SNEGSKA (reference sequence). CDR3 region: CSASAGFVEQYF. In nucleotides, the CDR3 is TGCAGTGCCTCCGCGGGATTCGTCGAGCAGTACTTC.

The J gene is TRBJ2-1, the V gene TRBV20-1, with D possibly matching TRBD2 (6 bases). Looked up from germline, CDR1 is DFQATT and CDR2 is SNEGSKA (reference sequence). The CDR3 has 13 amino acids. The ends were cut back, 4 bases at V and 3 bases at J, with 10 bases in the middle. CDR3 amino acids: CSAIPGLYNEQFF. The CDR3 coding sequence is TGCAGTGCTATTCCGGGACTCTACAATGAGCAGTTCTTC.

This sequence joins TRBV7-9 and TRBJ2-1; 11 bases are shared with TRBD2. V lost 3 bases, J lost 10 bases, and 5 bases stayed unmatched. Germline-derived CDR1 and CDR2 are SEHNR and FQNEAQ (reference sequence). CDR3 length equals 14 residues. CDR3 DNA: TGTGCCAGCAGCTTGGGACTAGCGGAGGGGGAGCAGTTCTTC. Translating gives CASSLGLAEGEQFF.

This clonotype has just a few counts. The chain recombines TRBV15 with TRBJ2-7; D ambiguous. V lost 1 base, J lost 3 bases, and 10 bases lay in between. The CDR3 extends over 14 amino acids. Germline lookup yields CDR1 LNHNV and CDR2 YYDKDF (reference sequence). CDR3 in amino acids: CATSRGIFDYEQYF. For the CDR3, the DNA is TGTGCCACCAGCAGAGGGATATTCGACTACGAGCAGTACTTC.

In this sample, this clonotype turned up a few times. The genes are TRBV4-2 and TRBJ1-4; 7 bases map to TRBD1. After removal of 4 bases from V and 4 bases from J, the junction contained 6 bases not matched to a gene. The CDR3 consists of 15 residues. In germline, CDR1 is LGHNA, CDR2 YNFKEQ. The CDR3 DNA sequence: TGTGCCAGCAGCCTAGGGGGGGACAGTAATGAAAAACTGTTTTTT. As protein: CASSLGGDSNEKLFF.

V and J are TRBV20-1 and TRBJ1-1; D is ambiguous. This CDR3 is 13 amino acids long. CDR1 and CDR2 (germline): DFQATT, SNEGSKA (reference sequence). V shed 2 bases and J shed 1 base, with 8 bases lying between them. CDR3 DNA: TGCAGTGCTAGAACGAGTGGGAACACTGAAGCTTTCTTT. Translating gives CSARTSGNTEAFF.

Details on this clonotype: At one boundary the junction diverges from the germline segment, which might be a read error. This sequence joins TRBV7-2 and TRBJ2-3; maybe TRBD1 (6 bases). The germline V gene encodes CDR1 SGHTA and CDR2 FQGNSA. This CDR3 is 17 amino acids long. Written as DNA, the CDR3 is TGTGCCAGCGGCTTAGCGTCAGGGGCAATAAGCACAGATACGCAGTATTTT. Translated: CASGLASGAISTDTQYF.

This clonotype was seen more than once but under ten times. V gene TRBV12-3 or TRBV12-4 combines with J gene TRBJ2-1; TRBD1 aligns across 8 bases. The V gene end was trimmed by 3 bases and the J gene end by 6 bases; junction bases not matched to a gene: 7. This CDR3 has 15 residues. CDR3 protein: CASSFRTGFINEQFF. The CDR3 DNA reads TGTGCCAGCAGTTTCCGGACAGGGTTTATCAATGAGCAGTTCTTC.

This rearrangement joins TRBV7-2 to TRBJ2-7; 13 bases fit TRBD2. This CDR3 region has 19 residues. The V and J ends lost 0 bases and 6 bases, in that order; junction bases with no gene match: 14. CDR1 is SGHTA and CDR2 is FQGNSA in the germline V gene. CDR3 amino acids: CASSLASGGGLAGPPEQYF. CDR3 nucleotides: TGTGCCAGCAGCTTAGCTTCGGGTGGGGGACTAGCGGGACCCCCCGAGCAGTACTTC. Based on the CDR3 plus reference TRBV7-2 and TRBJ2-7, the full variable domain is GAGVSQSPSNKVTEKGKDVELRCDPISGHTALYWYRQSLGQGLEFLIYFQGNSAPDKSGLPSDRFSAERTGGSVSTLTIQRTQQEDSAVYLCASSLASGGGLAGPPEQYFGPGTRLTVT.

The chain is built from TRBV28 and TRBJ2-1, with 7 bases fitting TRBD2. The CDR3 is 17 amino acids. V was pared by 5 bases and J by 7 bases, with 17 bases of the junction left unmatched. Germline V gene lookup returns CDR1 MDHEN and CDR2 SYDVKM. CDR3 protein: CASSRPSGLGWVNEQFF. The CDR3 bases are TGTGCCAGCAGTCGCCCTAGCGGTTTAGGTTGGGTAAATGAGCAGTTCTTC. Full variable domain (outside the CDR3, taken from reference TRBV28 and TRBJ2-1): DVKVTQSSRYLVKRTGEKVFLECVQDMDHENMFWYRQDPGLGLRLIYFSYDVKMKEKGDIPEGYSVSREKKERFSLILESASTNQTSMYLCASSRPSGLGWVNEQFFGPGTRLTVL.

This clonotype has a handful of counts. This chain connects TRBV9 to TRBJ2-7; 8 bases align to TRBD2. The CDR3 totals 16 residues. Germline V CDR1 and CDR2: SGDLS, YYNGEE. With V trimmed by 4 bases and J by 2 bases, 11 bases remained unmatched. DNA for the CDR3: TGTGCCAGCAGCCCCTTGTCTAGCGGGCTTACCTACGAGCAGTACTTC. This codes for CASSPLSSGLTYEQYF.

The rearrangement links TRBV4-3 to TRBJ2-1; D possibly corresponds to TRBD1 (6 bases). Trimming took 1 base from V and 4 from J, leaving 14 bases between them. Germline V gene lookup returns CDR1 LGHNA and CDR2 YSLEER. The CDR3 is 16 residues long. The CDR3, as DNA: TGCGCCAGCAGCCAAGGGGGGCCATGGGGTTACAATGAGCAGTTCTTC. Translating it yields CASSQGGPWGYNEQFF.

The gene calls are TRBV27 and TRBJ2-7, with 8 bases matching TRBD2. This CDR3 is 15 amino acids long. Germline CDR1 is MNHEY and CDR2 is SMNVEV (reference sequence). With V trimmed by 1 base and J by 0 bases, 2 bases remained unmatched. The CDR3 nucleotides read TGTGCCAGCAGTTTATATAGCGGGGCCTCCTACGAGCAGTACTTC. It codes for CASSLYSGASYEQYF.

This chain links TRBV5-6 with TRBJ2-5, with 9 positions matching TRBD2. The CDR3 is 16 amino acids. The germline V gene has CDR1 SGHDT and CDR2 YYEEEE. Trimming at V came to 4 bases and at J to 4 bases, leaving 11 bases not matched to a gene. CDR3 DNA: TGTGCCAGCAGCCCGGGACTAGCAATAATAGGAGAGACCCAGTACTTC. It specifies CASSPGLAIIGETQYF.